Presented here are 30 T cell receptor beta chains from one specimen sequenced in a study of control samples from healthy donors and cancer patients. The assay was immunoSEQ multiplex PCR, and TCRdb's table has in-frame clones only and misses some. The sample lists about 92,000 clones, more than 75% occurring once. Sequencing was carried out using blood. These receptors originate from a woman aged 60 to 75 in good health.

J is TRBJ2-2 and V is TRBV19; 14 bases map to TRBD2. Looked up from germline, CDR1 is LNHDA and CDR2 is SQIVND (reference sequence). Losses at the gene ends were 6 bases for V and 0 bases for J; bases not matched to a gene: 0. This CDR3 spans 16 amino acids. CDR3 residues: CASRTSGGANTGELFF. CDR3 coding DNA: TGTGCCAGTAGGACTAGCGGGGGGGCGAACACCGGGGAGCTGTTTTTT. The variable domain in full, completed from reference TRBV19 and TRBJ2-2, reads DGGITQSPKYLFRKEGQNVTLSCEQNLNHDAMYWYRQDPGQGLRLIYYSQIVNDFQKGDIAEGYSVSREKKESFPLTVTSAQKNPTAFYLCASRTSGGANTGELFFGEGSRLTVL.

This clone has just one count. The chain joins TRBV6-6 to TRBJ1-4; possible D gene TRBD1, 5 bases. Trimming took off 5 bases at V and 1 base at J, with 14 bases between the two ends. The germline V gene encodes CDR1 MNHNY and CDR2 SVGAGI (reference sequence). The CDR3 is 16 amino acids. CDR3 in DNA: TGTGCCAGCAGTCGTGCAGGGAACGTAACTAATGAAAAACTGTTTTTT. Protein product: CASSRAGNVTNEKLFF.

This chain joins TRBV6-5 and TRBJ2-3; no definite D call. V was pared by 1 base and J by 1 base, with 9 bases between. CDR1 is MNHEY and CDR2 is SVGAGI in the germline V gene. This CDR3 spans 15 amino acids. CDR3 sequence (DNA): TGTGCCAGCAGTTACTTAGGATACGGCACAGATACGCAGTATTTT. Its protein is CASSYLGYGTDTQYF.

V is TRBV2 and J is TRBJ1-4; D unresolved. The CDR3 extends over 15 amino acids. Germline lookup yields CDR1 SNHLY and CDR2 FYNNEI. With 11 bases removed from V and 3 bases from J, the gap between germline ends came to 19 bases. The CDR3 DNA sequence: TGTGCCGTGCGGTTAGGATCCGGGGCTAATGAAAAACTGTTTTTT. Amino acid sequence: CAVRLGSGANEKLFF.

The chain links TRBV3-1 (or the pseudogene TRBV3-2) to TRBJ2-3; 14 bases line up with TRBD2. CDR1 is LGHDT, CDR2 YNNKEL, per germline (reference sequence). The CDR3 totals 20 residues. The junction had 12 bases not matched to a gene; V was cut back by 4 bases and J by 0 bases. This chain's CDR3 is CASSRPSGTSGGVSTDTQYF. The CDR3 nucleotides are TGTGCCAGCAGCCGACCCTCCGGGACTAGCGGGGGCGTTAGCACAGATACGCAGTATTTT.

This sequence joins TRBV5-6 and TRBJ1-1, with D perhaps matching TRBD1 (6 bases). Between the trimmed V and J ends, which lost 4 bases and 5 bases, there was a span of 15 bases. The length of the CDR3 is 14 residues. The germline V gene encodes CDR1 SGHDT and CDR2 YYEEEE. CDR3 residues: CASSLVTQGTEAFF. The CDR3 DNA sequence: TGTGCCAGCAGCCTTGTAACGCAGGGGACTGAAGCTTTCTTT.

V usage is TRBV6-2 or TRBV6-3 and J usage is TRBJ2-1, with D perhaps matching TRBD1 or TRBD2 (6 bases each). The CDR3 spans 14 residues. V was shortened by 2 bases and J by 6 bases, with 11 bases between the two germline ends. Germline V CDR1 and CDR2: MNHEY, SVGEGT. CDR3 in amino acids: CASSYGGLRNEQFF. In DNA form, the CDR3 reads TGTGCCAGCAGTTACGGGGGGCTCCGCAATGAGCAGTTCTTC.

The gene calls are TRBV5-1 and TRBJ1-1; no firm D call. Germline V gene data show CDR1 as SGHRS and CDR2 as YFSETQ. With 4 bases removed from V and 1 base from J, the gap between germline ends came to 11 bases. The CDR3 has 14 residues. The CDR3 protein is CASSPTAGNTEAFF. CDR3 sequence (DNA): TGCGCCAGCAGCCCGACGGCAGGGAACACTGAAGCTTTCTTT.

The CDR3 DNA sequence: TGTGCCAGCACCTCCGGGCCAGATAGCAATCAGCCCCAGCATTTT. Translation gives CASTSGPDSNQPQHF. This chain joins TRBV5-6 and TRBJ1-5; D call uncertain. This CDR3 region has 15 residues. CDR1 and CDR2 from the germline V gene are SGHDT and YYEEEE. The germline V and J ends were trimmed by 6 bases and 0 bases, with 13 bases remaining between them.

This chain links TRBV18 with TRBJ1-3; TRBD1 might be the D (5 bases). V was cut by 2 bases and J by 1 base, with 15 bases left in between. Looked up from germline, CDR1 is KGHSH and CDR2 is LQKENI. CDR3 length: 17 residues. This CDR3 reads CASSPTRDSFSGNTIYF. CDR3 nucleotides: TGTGCCAGCTCACCAACACGGGACTCCTTTTCTGGAAACACCATATATTTT.

This chain joins TRBV9 and TRBJ1-6, with a possible D match to TRBD1 (5 bases). V dropped 1 base and J dropped 15 bases, with 14 bases sitting between them. CDR3 length: 13 residues. The V gene's germline CDR1 is SGDLS and CDR2 YYNGEE. CDR3 nucleotide sequence: TGTGCCAGCAGCGTACCCGGGGGGAGGTACCTCCACTTT. Translating it yields CASSVPGGRYLHF.

V usage is TRBV15 and J usage is TRBJ2-5; the D is unclear. Per germline, CDR1 LNHNV and CDR2 YYDKDF (reference sequence). The CDR3 extends over 17 amino acids. Trimming shortened V by 0 bases and J by 2 bases, and 16 bases separated the two germline ends. DNA for the CDR3: TGTGCCACCAGCAGAGAAGAGAGCACAACGTATCAAGAGACCCAGTACTTC. It yields the protein CATSREESTTYQETQYF. Looking up the rest from reference TRBV15 and TRBJ2-5 gives the full variable domain: DAMVIQNPRYQVTQFGKPVTLSCSQTLNHNVMYWYQQKSSQAPKLLFHYYDKDFNNEADTPDNFQSRRPNTSFCFLDIRSPGLGDTAMYLCATSREESTTYQETQYFGPGTRLLVL.

This chain links TRBV9 with TRBJ1-2; D unclear. The V end was cut by 0 bases, the J end by 4 bases, with 7 bases between. This CDR3 has 13 residues. Germline CDR1 SGDLS, CDR2 YYNGEE. CDR3 in amino acids: CASSVGSGYGYTF. The CDR3 DNA reads TGTGCCAGCAGCGTAGGGTCAGGCTATGGCTACACCTTC.

This chain joins TRBV4-1 and TRBJ2-1; 12 bases are a match to TRBD2. The CDR3 contains 17 residues. From germline, CDR1 is MGHRA and CDR2 YSYEKL. The V and J ends lost 0 bases and 6 bases, in that order; junction bases with no gene match: 6. The CDR3 sequence: CASSQDQASGGANEQFF. CDR3 in DNA: TGCGCCAGCAGCCAAGATCAAGCTAGCGGGGGGGCCAATGAGCAGTTCTTC.

The chain joins TRBV3-1 (or the pseudogene TRBV3-2) to TRBJ1-3; maybe TRBD1 (5 bases). The CDR3 has 16 residues. The V and J ends lost 4 bases and 4 bases respectively, with 17 bases between them. The germline CDR1 and CDR2 sequences are LGHDT and YNNKEL (reference sequence). The CDR3 here is CASSRALGVAGNTIYF. Written as DNA, the CDR3 is TGTGCCAGCAGCCGAGCCCTGGGGGTGGCCGGAAACACCATATATTTT.

The genes are TRBV18 and TRBJ1-4; D is unresolved. Trimming took off 2 bases at V and 6 bases at J, with 7 bases between the two ends. The CDR3 consists of 13 residues. Germline CDR1 KGHSH, CDR2 LQKENI. The CDR3 sequence: CASSPGRYEKLFF. The CDR3 region has the DNA TGTGCCAGCTCACCAGGCCGGTATGAAAAACTGTTTTTT. Full variable domain (remainder filled in from reference TRBV18 and TRBJ1-4): NAGVMQNPRHLVRRRGQEARLRCSPMKGHSHVYWYRQLPEEGLKFMVYLQKENIIDESGMPKERFSAEFPKEGPSILRIQQVVRGDSAAYFCASSPGRYEKLFFGSGTQLSVL.

The V gene is TRBV3-1 (or the pseudogene TRBV3-2), the J gene TRBJ1-1; 9 bases fit TRBD1. Germline V gene sequence: CDR1 LGHDT, CDR2 YNNKEL (reference sequence). The CDR3 extends over 14 amino acids. The trim removed 5 bases at V and 6 bases at J, leaving 7 bases unmatched. The chain's CDR3 is CASSGTGTRAEAFF. CDR3 DNA: TGTGCCAGCAGCGGGACAGGGACGCGCGCTGAAGCTTTCTTT.

The rearrangement uses TRBV19 and TRBJ2-3, with D possibly matching TRBD2 (6 bases). The CDR3 has 16 amino acids. V was pared by 6 bases and J by 2 bases, with 18 bases between. Per the germline V gene, CDR1 is LNHDA and CDR2 is SQIVND (reference sequence). The CDR3 bases are TGTGCCAGTAGAAATCCGCGAGCGGGCAACACAGATACGCAGTATTTT. Encoded protein: CASRNPRAGNTDTQYF.

The rearrangement links TRBV18 to TRBJ1-1; unclear D gene. V was trimmed by 4 bases and J by 4 bases, leaving 10 bases between them. CDR3 size: 13 residues. From germline, CDR1 is KGHSH and CDR2 LQKENI. The CDR3 region has the DNA TGTGCCAGCTCACAGGGAGGGCCCACTGAAGCTTTCTTT. This gives the protein CASSQGGPTEAFF.

In DNA form, the CDR3 reads TGTGCCAGCAGCTTGAAAGGGACAGGGTCCTCACCCCTCCACTTT. This sequence encodes CASSLKGTGSSPLHF. The chain has TRBV7-2 and TRBJ1-6; 9 bases line up with TRBD1. V was clipped by 3 bases and J by 10 bases; unmatched bases: 7. Germline assignment: CDR1 SGHTA and CDR2 FQGNSA. The CDR3 totals 15 residues.

The chain employs TRBV18 and TRBJ1-2; D may be TRBD1 (6 bases). Between the trimmed V and J ends, which lost 1 base and 8 bases, there was a span of 14 bases. Per the germline V gene, CDR1 is KGHSH and CDR2 is LQKENI. This CDR3 comprises 14 residues. This CDR3 reads CASSPQAQGRGYTF. The CDR3 region has the DNA TGTGCCAGCTCACCACAAGCACAGGGTAGGGGCTACACCTTC.

This clone was seen once. This chain uses TRBV4-1 with TRBJ1-5; TRBD1 aligns across 10 bases. This CDR3 is 15 amino acids long. Germline V gene lookup returns CDR1 MGHRA and CDR2 YSYEKL. V dropped 3 bases and J dropped 5; count of bases not matched to a gene: 4. This CDR3 is CASSQTGQGDQPQHF. The CDR3 nucleotides are TGCGCCAGCAGCCAGACCGGACAGGGGGATCAGCCCCAGCATTTT.

The V gene is TRBV13, the J gene TRBJ2-3; 11 nucleotides match TRBD2. Germline V gives CDR1 PRHDT, CDR2 FYEKMQ (reference sequence). V lost 5 bases and J lost 4; bases outside the gene matches: 8. The CDR3 consists of 16 residues. The CDR3 is CASSPRGSGGADTQYF. In DNA form, the CDR3 reads TGTGCCAGCAGCCCTAGGGGTAGCGGGGGGGCAGATACGCAGTATTTT.

This rearrangement joins TRBV11-2 to TRBJ1-4; no clear D. V was clipped by 5 bases and J by 0 bases, with 13 bases between them. CDR1 SGHAT and CDR2 FQNNGV come from the germline V gene. CDR3 size: 16 residues. CDR3 sequence reads: CASSPTHVPTNEKLFF. The CDR3 DNA reads as TGTGCCAGCAGCCCGACCCACGTCCCAACTAATGAAAAACTGTTTTTT.

The rearrangement uses TRBV5-8 and TRBJ1-2; D gene uncertain. The CDR3 extends over 9 amino acids. Trimming took off 0 bases at V and 14 bases at J, with 5 bases between the two ends. Germline V gives CDR1 SGHTS, CDR2 YDEGEE. CDR3 sequence reads: CASSLVDTF. CDR3 in DNA: TGTGCCAGCAGCTTGGTTGATACCTTC.

J is TRBJ2-2 and V is TRBV7-9; no reliable D call. The CDR3 is 14 residues long. The germline gives CDR1 SEHNR, CDR2 FQNEAQ (reference sequence). Trimming stripped 3 bases from V and 5 bases from J, with 10 bases between. The DNA of the CDR3 is TGTGCCAGCAGCTTTGACCGAAGGACCGGGGAGCTGTTTTTT. Its protein product is CASSFDRRTGELFF.

This clone was seen a single time. This chain links TRBV6-5 with TRBJ2-1, with TRBD2 matching over 8 bases. With 6 bases clipped from V and 4 bases from J, the junction kept 8 bases outside the gene matches. The CDR3 is 15 amino acids. Germline V gene data show CDR1 as MNHEY and CDR2 as SVGAGI. The CDR3 reads CASSMSGGPYNEQFF. CDR3 nucleotides: TGTGCCAGCAGCATGAGCGGGGGCCCATACAATGAGCAGTTCTTC.

V usage is TRBV28 and J usage is TRBJ1-5, with D possibly being TRBD1 (5 bases). Germline V gene lookup returns CDR1 MDHEN and CDR2 SYDVKM. This CDR3 contains 15 residues. The V and J ends lost 6 bases and 7 bases respectively, with 19 bases between them. CDR3 coding DNA: TGTGCCAGCAGCCTTAGGACATCTTTCAACCAGCCCCAGCATTTT. As protein: CASSLRTSFNQPQHF.

V gene TRBV3-1 (or the pseudogene TRBV3-2) combines with J gene TRBJ2-1; maybe TRBD1 (5 bases). Per germline, CDR1 LGHDT and CDR2 YNNKEL (reference sequence). The CDR3 totals 12 residues. With 3 bases removed from V and 5 bases from J, the gap between germline ends came to 5 bases. The CDR3 loop is CASSQTDNEQFF. CDR3 DNA: TGTGCCAGCAGCCAGACAGACAATGAGCAGTTCTTC.

To note about this clone: Distinct nucleotide sequences in the sample also encode this CDR3. This chain joins TRBV6-6 and TRBJ1-2; TRBD1 aligns across 8 bases. The V segment lost 6 bases and the J segment 4 bases; nucleotides outside the gene matches: 10. The CDR3 is made up of 15 amino acids. In germline, CDR1 is MNHNY, CDR2 SVGAGI (reference sequence). CDR3 residues: CASRNGQGEFYGYTF. CDR3 bases: TGTGCCAGCAGAAACGGACAGGGAGAGTTCTATGGCTACACCTTC.